This passage covers 18 T cell receptor beta chains from one sample sequenced in a study of blood T cell repertoires in COVID-19. Sequencing was performed with immunoSEQ multiplex PCR; in TCRdb, only in-frame clones are kept and a portion is missing. The sample consists of 150,000 to 180,000 clones, 80% to 90% of them appearing once. Specimen: peripheral blood. The origin of the receptors is a woman aged 50 to 60 with acute or convalescent COVID-19.

This clone has just a few counts. V gene TRBV5-4 combines with J gene TRBJ1-2; weak D call: TRBD1 (6 bases). V was trimmed by 2 bases and J by 4 bases, leaving 12 bases between them. Germline V gene lookup returns CDR1 SGHNT and CDR2 YYREEE (reference sequence). The CDR3 totals 14 residues. This CDR3 reads CASSFNQGSYGYTF. CDR3 DNA sequence: TGTGCCAGCAGCTTCAATCAGGGGAGCTATGGCTACACCTTC.

The chain couples TRBV7-9 to TRBJ2-5; 8 bases fit TRBD1. Germline CDR1 SEHNR, CDR2 FQNEAQ (reference sequence). The CDR3 contains 14 residues. V lost 4 bases and J lost 3; bases outside the gene matches: 4. This chain's CDR3 is CASSSTGVEETQYF. CDR3 coding DNA: TGTGCCAGCAGCTCGACAGGGGTGGAAGAGACCCAGTACTTC.

The gene calls are TRBV7-2 and TRBJ2-7; D is unclear. The CDR3 length is 14 residues. V lost 5 bases to trimming and J lost 4 bases, with 15 bases between them. Germline CDR1 SGHTA, CDR2 FQGNSA. The CDR3 nucleotides read TGTGCCAGCAGCCCAAATATCCAGGCTTACGAGCAGTACTTC. Encoded protein: CASSPNIQAYEQYF. The variable domain in full, with the rest retrieved from reference TRBV7-2 and TRBJ2-7, is GAGVSQSPSNKVTEKGKDVELRCDPISGHTALYWYRQSLGQGLEFLIYFQGNSAPDKSGLPSDRFSAERTGGSVSTLTIQRTQQEDSAVYLCASSPNIQAYEQYFGPGTRLTVT.

The chain has TRBV7-3 and TRBJ2-3; maybe TRBD2 (6 bases). This CDR3 is built from 15 residues. Germline V gene lookup returns CDR1 SGHTA and CDR2 FQGTGA. V lost 6 bases to trimming and J lost 5 bases, with 18 bases between them. Here the CDR3 reads CASRVMQGGGDTQYF. The CDR3 nucleotides read TGTGCCAGCAGGGTAATGCAGGGAGGAGGAGATACGCAGTATTTT.

The V call is TRBV28, the J call TRBJ2-2, with TRBD2 matching 8 bases. CDR1 is MDHEN and CDR2 is SYDVKM in the germline V gene. The CDR3 is 14 amino acids. Losses at the gene ends were 7 bases for V and 6 bases for J; bases not matched to a gene: 7. CDR3 sequence: CASTERAGAGELFF. The CDR3, as DNA: TGTGCCAGCACCGAACGAGCGGGAGCCGGGGAGCTGTTTTTT.

The chain uses TRBV5-1 and TRBJ1-1, with TRBD1 matching 11 bases. Germline-derived CDR1 and CDR2 are SGHRS and YFSETQ. The CDR3 is made up of 14 amino acids. The V gene end was trimmed by 4 bases and the J gene end by 4 bases; junction bases not matched to a gene: 3. CDR3 in amino acids: CASSGQGAGTEAFF. In DNA, the CDR3 is TGCGCCAGCAGCGGACAGGGGGCCGGCACTGAAGCTTTCTTT.

This rearrangement joins TRBV7-9 to TRBJ2-1; TRBD2 agrees at 8 bases. V lost 5 bases to trimming and J lost 1 base; unmatched junction nucleotides: 16. Germline values: CDR1 SEHNR, CDR2 FQNEAQ (reference sequence). CDR3 length: 19 amino acids. CDR3 residues: CASSTRYGLAGPSYNEQFF. DNA for the CDR3: TGTGCCAGCAGCACGCGGTACGGGCTAGCGGGCCCTTCCTACAATGAGCAGTTCTTC.

V gene TRBV9 combines with J gene TRBJ1-4; D is perhaps TRBD1 (6 bases). Germline loops: CDR1 SGDLS, CDR2 YYNGEE. This CDR3 contains 14 residues. Trimming took 0 bases from V and 7 from J, leaving 10 bases between them. This CDR3 is CASSVGGLGEKLFF. CDR3 in DNA: TGTGCCAGCAGCGTAGGGGGGCTGGGTGAAAAACTGTTTTTT.

This chain uses TRBV7-9 with TRBJ2-7, with TRBD2 matching over 8 bases. The CDR3 runs to 16 residues. V lost 2 bases, J lost 2 bases, and 8 bases stayed unmatched. From germline, CDR1 is SEHNR and CDR2 FQNEAQ (reference sequence). This CDR3 is CASSLTSGSGTYEQYF. The DNA for the CDR3 is TGTGCCAGCAGCTTAACCTCTGGTAGCGGGACCTACGAGCAGTACTTC.

The rearrangement joins TRBV7-6 to TRBJ2-3, with 7 bases lining up with TRBD2. This CDR3 region has 17 residues. With V trimmed by 4 bases and J by 4 bases, 14 bases remained unmatched. Germline lookup yields CDR1 SGHVS and CDR2 FNYEAQ. The CDR3 coding sequence is TGTGCCAGCAGCTACTCGTACCCCGGGGGAGGGTCAGATACGCAGTATTTT. As protein: CASSYSYPGGGSDTQYF. Full variable domain (rest looked up from reference TRBV7-6 and TRBJ2-3): GAGVSQSPRYKVTKRGQDVALRCDPISGHVSLYWYRQALGQGPEFLTYFNYEAQQDKSGLPNDRFSAERPEGSISTLTIQRTEQRDSAMYRCASSYSYPGGGSDTQYFGPGTRLTVL.

This clone was observed a single time. This chain uses TRBV7-3 with TRBJ1-1; the D gene is possibly TRBD1 (6 bases). CDR3 length: 15 amino acids. The germline gives CDR1 SGHTA, CDR2 FQGTGA. Trimming cost V 5 bases and J 4 bases, with 17 bases left between them. The CDR3 bases are TGTGCCAGCAGCACCGCCCCAGGGGCCCGCACTGAAGCTTTCTTT. It translates to CASSTAPGARTEAFF.

The rearrangement links TRBV14 to TRBJ2-7, with D possibly matching TRBD2 (5 bases). Germline lookup yields CDR1 SGHDN and CDR2 FVKESK. The CDR3 has 15 amino acids. Trimming took 0 bases from V and 6 from J, leaving 15 bases between them. CDR3 DNA: TGTGCCAGCAGCCAAGATCTAGCTTTGCTACGCGAGCAGTACTTC. Its protein is CASSQDLALLREQYF.

This clone has a single count. This rearrangement joins TRBV9 to TRBJ2-2; possibly TRBD1 for D (5 bases). Germline-derived CDR1 and CDR2 are SGDLS and YYNGEE. The V gene lost 0 bases and the J gene lost 7 bases, with 7 bases spanning the gap. This CDR3 is 13 amino acids long. This CDR3 is CASSVEGNGELFF. DNA of the CDR3: TGTGCCAGCAGCGTAGAGGGGAACGGGGAGCTGTTTTTT.

CDR3 sequence: CASSLGVPEAFF. CDR3 bases: TGTGCCAGCAGCCTCGGGGTCCCTGAAGCTTTCTTT. This chain links TRBV12-3 or TRBV12-4 with TRBJ1-1; D gene unclear. The V gene lost 6 bases and the J gene lost 6 bases, with 11 bases spanning the gap. CDR3 size: 12 residues.

The gene calls are TRBV7-2 and TRBJ1-4, with D maybe TRBD1 (6 bases). The CDR3 contains 17 residues. From germline, CDR1 is SGHTA and CDR2 FQGNSA. V lost 2 bases, J lost 0 bases, and 13 bases lay in between. The CDR3 region has the DNA TGTGCCAGCAGCTTAAGGCCAACAGGGACAACTAATGAAAAACTGTTTTTT. Its translation is CASSLRPTGTTNEKLFF.

The V gene is TRBV29-1, the J gene TRBJ2-3; 8 nucleotides match TRBD2. V shed 8 bases, J shed 0 bases, and the junction held 10 bases outside the gene matches. CDR3 size: 15 residues. CDR1 is SQVTM, CDR2 ANQGSEA, per germline. The CDR3 DNA reads as TGCAGCACCGGGGGGGGTAGCGTAAGCACAGATACGCAGTATTTT. Protein sequence: CSTGGGSVSTDTQYF.

This clone appeared once. V is TRBV6-2 or TRBV6-3 and J is TRBJ2-2; no reliable D call. CDR3 length: 13 amino acids. CDR1 and CDR2 (germline): MNHEY, SVGEGT. Trimming cost V 2 bases and J 5 bases, with 6 bases left between them. CDR3 protein: CASSYMRTGELFF. Here the CDR3 DNA reads TGTGCCAGCAGTTACATGCGGACCGGGGAGCTGTTTTTT.

The chain is built from TRBV10-3 and TRBJ1-3, with D unclear. The CDR3 covers 13 residues. Looked up from germline, CDR1 is ENHRY and CDR2 is SYGVKD. Trimming took 10 bases from V and 1 from J, leaving 11 bases between them. CDR3 in amino acids: CATLALSGNTIYF. The CDR3 DNA is TGTGCCACCCTAGCACTATCTGGAAACACCATATATTTT.